This T cell receptor beta chain comes out of a study of shared clonotypes between healthy human individuals (dated by TCRdb to about 2020). Regarding the complete study: The cohort included three men and a couple of women between 18 and 49 years of age. To increase sequencing depth and limit assay-specific biases, TCR repertoire library preparation and sequencing were carried out by different laboratories using diverse techniques. To estimate repertoire size and how much clonotypes are shared between individuals, the study performed deep sequencing of blood TCR repertoires from a few healthy adults. Per donor, leukapheresis produced somewhere between about 0.8 and 9.5 billion PBMCs. The full study reports these points: Sampling was restricted to blood, and TCR repertoires in tissues likely differ from the TCR repertoires found in blood. Pairwise subsampling led to the expectation that sequencing depth would affect the degree of clonotype sharing among donors. Because the study included a small number of donors, the genetic and exposure-history diversity represented was limited.

Using the deep immunoSEQ assay, multiplex PCR amplified TCR CDR3 regions from genomic DNA. Extracted genomic DNA from each cell subset was spread evenly across all wells of several immunoSEQ 96-well plates, with each plate serving as a replicate. For unsorted PBMC, 250 to 300 ng genomic DNA, equal to 30,000 or so T cell genomes, was loaded into each replicate PCR. Genomic DNA from unsorted PBMC was sequenced over ten immunoSEQ deep assay plates. Purified libraries were quantified with a Qubit 3.0 fluorometer, sized on a Bioanalyzer 2100, and re-quantified with the KAPA Library Quantification kit. Each immunoSEQ 96-well plate was sequenced on its own single-read 150-cycle Illumina NextSeq 550 flow cell. Per the source publication's procedure: Because the immunoSEQ output held only junctional sequences and lacked quality scores, the filtering could not match the filtering applied to full-length reads. Sequences were annotated with PyIR, a Python wrapper for IgBLAST v1.9, and V/J genes and CDR3 were assigned using IMGT germline references. Reads with weak V/J assignments (E-value above 1e-6), missing CDR3, stop codons, out-of-frame junctions, or ambiguous translated residues were removed. V3J clonotypes were defined as sequences sharing an identical inferred V gene, J gene, and CDR3 amino acid sequence. Percentage overlap between repertoires was computed as shared unique clonotypes divided by the size of the smaller repertoire. Richness of each repertoire was evaluated using RTK rarefaction, the Chao1 estimator, and Recon v2.1 estimates of unobserved clonotypes. In TCRdb, the immuneACCESS table is reduced to in-frame sequences with V and J assigned. These tables do not hold every clone; where another copy was compared, an unresolved V gene accounts for under half, and the others remain unexplained. V and J calls and clone size come straight from that table; D and trimming were deduced from the DNA. This sample lists about 460,000 clones; 70% to 80% were detected once. 9.5% to 15% of the sample rests with the top ten.

The donors were healthy, HIV-negative adults who had no recently reported acute infections or vaccinations. Every donor was a Caucasian adult living in Nashville, Tennessee, USA. For unsorted samples, 80 million to 100 million PBMCs were counted, and genomic DNA was extracted using the QIAamp DNA Blood Mini kit. After blood collection by leukapheresis, PBMCs were isolated using Ficoll-Histopaque density gradient centrifugation and then cryopreserved in the vapor phase of liquid nitrogen. The CDR3 contains 13 residues, cysteine and phenylalanine counted. Only the CDR3 portion is preserved as DNA: 39 bases, with reading frame beginning at the first base. On this clone: No cognate antigen has been identified for it. No base quality values were provided; no much bigger clone lies one nucleotide off.

This sequence originates from a woman between 35 and 50 years old in good health. Some clones in this sample may be carry-over from other donors' samples. The sample taken for sequencing was PBMCs. This chain is built from TRBV21-1 and TRBJ2-7; the DNA was not used to check the table's D call, TRBD1. TRBV21-1 is tagged as a pseudogene. Here is the DNA: TGTGCCACCGACCCGGGACAGGGGGACGAGCAGTACTTC. This codes for CATDPGQGDEQYF.